The 18 T cell receptor beta chains listed next were all sequenced from one sample in a study of blood T cells in healthy people across ages. A sample-barcoded 5' primer and a J-beta primer mix were used in a second PCR of about 7 to 11 cycles. TCRdb reanalysed the 5' RACE reads using MiXCR and keeps one entry per CDR3 protein. The profile covers 850,000 to 1,100,000 distinct CDR3 sequences, with approximately 38% appearing a single time and around 14% taken by the ten largest. Sequenced material: blood. These receptors came from a man between 18 and 29 years old in good health.

This clonotype was detected only a few times. The chain uses TRBV29-1 and TRBJ2-5; 8 nucleotides align to TRBD2. Germline CDR1 is SQVTM and CDR2 is ANQGSEA. Trimming removed 3 bases from V and 2 bases from J; junction bases left unmatched: 17. The CDR3 runs 18 residues. The CDR3 nucleotides read TGCAGCGTTGATTCCGTGGGGGCTAGCGGGCCCCAACAAGAGACCCAGTACTTC. It yields the protein CSVDSVGASGPQQETQYF.

The chain recombines TRBV6-5 with TRBJ1-1; the match to TRBD1 covers 11 bases. V shed 6 bases, J shed 4 bases, and the junction held 4 bases outside the gene matches. This CDR3 contains 14 residues. CDR1 is MNHEY and CDR2 is SVGAGI in the germline V gene. The chain's CDR3 is CASRGTGGSTEAFF. The CDR3 nucleotides are TGTGCCAGCAGAGGGACAGGGGGATCCACTGAAGCTTTCTTT.

This sequence joins TRBV9 and TRBJ1-5; D is unresolved. The CDR3 is made up of 15 amino acids. V gave up 2 bases and J gave up 2 bases, with 11 bases separating them. In germline, CDR1 is SGDLS, CDR2 YYNGEE. The CDR3 DNA follows: TGTGCCAGCAGCGTGGACGCGTCGCGCAATCAGCCCCAGCATTTT. This sequence encodes CASSVDASRNQPQHF. Combining the CDR3 with reference TRBV9 and TRBJ1-5 gives the whole variable domain DSGVTQTPKHLITATGQRVTLRCSPRSGDLSVYWYQQSLDQGLQFLIQYYNGEERAKGNILERFSAQQFPDLHSELNLSSLELGDSALYFCASSVDASRNQPQHFGDGTRLSIL.

This chain uses TRBV2 with TRBJ1-2; D remains unclear. This CDR3 is 12 amino acids long. Deletions cut 2 bases from V and 8 bases from J, with 9 bases between. Germline lookup yields CDR1 SNHLY and CDR2 FYNNEI. The CDR3 region is CASSESPGGYTF. The CDR3 DNA sequence: TGTGCCAGCAGTGAATCCCCTGGGGGCTACACCTTC. The variable domain in full, with the rest retrieved from reference TRBV2 and TRBJ1-2, is EPEVTQTPSHQVTQMGQEVILRCVPISNHLYFYWYRQILGQKVEFLVSFYNNEISEKSEIFDDQFSVERPDGSNFTLKIRSTKLEDSAMYFCASSESPGGYTFGSGTRLTVV.

The V gene is TRBV7-6, the J gene TRBJ2-1, with D possibly being TRBD1 or TRBD2 (6 bases each). In germline, CDR1 is SGHVS, CDR2 FNYEAQ. This CDR3 has 16 amino acids. Deletions cut 2 bases from V and 2 bases from J, with 13 bases between. The CDR3 region has the DNA TGTGCCAGCAGCTTATTGTCGGGGGCCACCTACAATGAGCAGTTCTTC. Protein product: CASSLLSGATYNEQFF.

This clonotype was counted between two and nine times. The chain has TRBV2 and TRBJ2-7; tentatively, D is TRBD2 (5 bases). The end of the DNA aligns better with TRBJ2-5, so the J call may be wrong. The CDR3 spans 13 residues. The germline CDR1 and CDR2 sequences are SNHLY and FYNNEI. The CDR3 bases are TGTGCCAGCCAGAAGGACTTGTTGGAGACCCAGTACTTC. Translated, it gives CASQKDLLETQYF.

There are a few counts of this clonotype. The chain links TRBV15 to TRBJ2-3, with D perhaps matching TRBD1 (6 bases). V gave up 2 bases and J gave up 2 bases, with 14 bases separating them. In germline, CDR1 is LNHNV, CDR2 YYDKDF (reference sequence). CDR3 length: 16 amino acids. This CDR3 reads CATSRQIQGNTDTQYF. The CDR3 bases are TGTGCCACCAGCAGACAAATACAGGGCAACACAGATACGCAGTATTTT.

This clonotype has only a few counts. The V and J genes are TRBV27 and TRBJ1-5; D is unclear. CDR3 length: 16 amino acids. Germline CDR1 and CDR2: MNHEY and SMNVEV (reference sequence). Between the trimmed V and J ends, which lost 1 base and 3 bases, there was a span of 13 bases. CDR3 sequence reads: CASSLYPRMDNQPQHF. For the CDR3, the DNA is TGTGCCAGCAGTTTATATCCCCGGATGGACAATCAGCCCCAGCATTTT.

The rearrangement joins TRBV6-2 or TRBV6-3 to TRBJ2-1; 8 bases line up with TRBD1. The end of the DNA fits TRBJ2-7 better, so the J call may be wrong. The CDR3 length is 16 residues. Germline CDR1 MNHEY, CDR2 SVGEGT. The CDR3 DNA is TGTGCCAGCATACCCCAACAGGGGGTCAAGTACAATGAGCAGTACTTC. It translates to CASIPQQGVKYNEQYF.

A few counts support this clonotype. The chain couples TRBV21-1 to TRBJ1-2; TRBD1 reflects the table's D call only, with no check against the DNA. TRBV21-1 is a recognized pseudogene. CDR3 size: 13 residues. The CDR3 loop reads CASSRTGALGYTF. The CDR3 region has the DNA TGTGCCAGCAGCAGGACAGGGGCTCTTGGCTACACCTTC.

V usage is TRBV6-2 or TRBV6-3 and J usage is TRBJ2-1; D uncertain. The germline gives CDR1 MNHEY, CDR2 SVGEGT. The CDR3 totals 16 residues. V lost 6 bases and J 1 base, leaving 16 bases between the germline ends. CDR3: CASSYGRSGSYNEQFF. CDR3 bases: TGTGCCAGCAGCTACGGAAGGTCGGGTTCCTACAATGAGCAGTTCTTC.

Comments on this clonotype: A read error may produce the germline difference seen at one junction end. V and J are TRBV29-1 and TRBJ1-5, with TRBD1 identical over 8 bases. Germline CDR1 SQVTM, CDR2 ANQGSEA. This CDR3 has 14 residues. For the CDR3, the DNA is TGCAGCGTTTCACAGGGGGACGGCAAGCAGCCCCAGCATTTT. The encoded protein is CSVSQGDGKQPQHF.

This chain joins TRBV25-1 and TRBJ2-5; 11 nucleotides align to TRBD2. Trimming cost V 10 bases and J 11 bases; bases outside gene matches: 24. Germline values: CDR1 MGHDK, CDR2 SYGVNS. The CDR3 loop spans 17 amino acids. The CDR3, as DNA: TGTGCCAAACCTACTATCACTAGCGGGGGTCCCTACAATGAGCAGTACTTC. It is translated as CAKPTITSGGPYNEQYF.

J is TRBJ2-3 and V is TRBV6-1; 7 bases agree with TRBD1. The CDR3 extends over 17 amino acids. The V gene end was trimmed by 0 bases and the J gene end by 3 bases; junction bases not matched to a gene: 9. Germline lookup yields CDR1 MNHNS and CDR2 SASEGT. CDR3 sequence reads: CASSEALWTGGTDTQYF. The DNA of the CDR3 is TGTGCCAGCAGTGAAGCGCTTTGGACAGGTGGAACAGATACGCAGTATTTT.

V is TRBV2 and J is TRBJ1-1, with D unclear. CDR3 size: 12 residues. Germline-derived CDR1 and CDR2 are SNHLY and FYNNEI. V lost 6 bases to trimming and J lost 1 base, with 6 bases between them. The CDR3 reads CASRWKNTEAFF. The CDR3 nucleotides are TGTGCCAGCAGGTGGAAGAACACTGAAGCTTTCTTT. Full variable domain (outside the CDR3, taken from reference TRBV2 and TRBJ1-1): EPEVTQTPSHQVTQMGQEVILRCVPISNHLYFYWYRQILGQKVEFLVSFYNNEISEKSEIFDDQFSVERPDGSNFTLKIRSTKLEDSAMYFCASRWKNTEAFFGQGTRLTVV.

As to this clonotype: This clone may be a read error of a much larger clone one base away. This sequence joins TRBV29-1 and TRBJ2-1, with a possible D match to TRBD2 (6 bases). Trimming took 2 bases from V and 8 from J, leaving 13 bases between them. The CDR3 contains 13 residues. CDR1 SQVTM and CDR2 ANQGSEA come from the germline V gene. The CDR3 DNA follows: TGCAGCGTTGAACGGGCGGGGAAAGATGAGCAGTTCTTC. Translating gives CSVERAGKDEQFF.

The V gene is TRBV12-3 or TRBV12-4, the J gene TRBJ1-5; D gene unclear. This CDR3 has 14 residues. Between the trimmed V and J ends, which lost 6 bases and 4 bases, there was a span of 13 bases. The CDR3 region is CASRYLLGNQPQHF. The CDR3 nucleotides are TGTGCCAGCAGGTATCTTCTGGGAAATCAGCCCCAGCATTTT.

This clonotype was recorded many times. This chain uses TRBV29-1 with TRBJ2-1; D is uncertain. Germline-derived CDR1 and CDR2 are SQVTM and ANQGSEA. The CDR3 loop spans 10 amino acids. Trimming stripped 4 bases from V and 8 bases from J, with 6 bases between. The DNA of the CDR3 is TGCAGCGTTGGGTCCCATGAGCAGTTCTTC. It yields the protein CSVGSHEQFF.